Below are 2 T cell receptor beta chains sequenced from a single sample in a study of blood T cell repertoires in COVID-19. The assay was immunoSEQ multiplex PCR, and TCRdb's table has in-frame clones only and misses some. The table lists over 150,000 clones, about 80% of them singletons, with about 6.9% in the top ten. Material: peripheral blood. Receptor source: a human donor with acute or convalescent COVID-19. The donor label of this sample is uncertain.

This clone was found a few times. This chain uses TRBV11-2 with TRBJ2-7; D is unresolved. From germline, CDR1 is SGHAT and CDR2 FQNNGV. The CDR3 runs to 12 residues. With 8 bases removed from V and 3 bases from J, the gap between germline ends came to 11 bases. The CDR3 region is CASAAHSYEQYF. The CDR3, as DNA: TGTGCCAGCGCAGCCCACAGCTACGAGCAGTACTTC.

V usage is TRBV30 and J usage is TRBJ2-7; no definite D call. In germline, CDR1 is GTSNPN, CDR2 SVGIG (reference sequence). CDR3 length: 13 residues. The V gene lost 0 bases and the J gene lost 1 base, with 7 bases spanning the gap. CDR3 loop: CAWSVEQSYEQYF. CDR3 nucleotides: TGTGCCTGGAGTGTGGAGCAGTCCTACGAGCAGTACTTC.